The rows below give T cell receptor beta chains drawn from one sample of a study of vaccination and CD4 T cells after COVID-19. These receptors have no identified antigens. Each CDR3 protein is one row after TCRdb ran MiXCR on the PCR reads. The data show thousands of distinct CDR3 sequences, 64% seen once. Sequencing input: CD4+ T cells from blood, cultured in vitro. Receptor source: a human donor who had recovered from COVID-19. The CDR3 runs from the conserved cysteine through the conserved F or W. Each record gives: V gene, CDR3 length, J gene, CDR3 protein.

>TRBV6-1|17|TRBJ2-1
CASQTVETSGRHNEQFF
>TRBV20-1|14|TRBJ1-2
CSARDTTGIYGYTF
>TRBV2|15|TRBJ2-2
CASRGTGWNTGELFF
>TRBV30|14|TRBJ2-3
CAWSVTRGTDTQYF
>TRBV6-1|13|TRBJ1-2
CASSVNTGYGYTF
>TRBV6-1|12|TRBJ1-2
CASSLKGNGYTF
>TRBV20-1|12|TRBJ1-1
CSAREGSLRAFF
>TRBV4-3|17|TRBJ2-2
CASSQATGYPNTGELFF
>TRBV2|15|TRBJ1-2
CASRRTGGENYGYTF
>TRBV6-2/TRBV6-3|14|TRBJ2-1
CASTARDSYSEQFF
>TRBV20-1|18|TRBJ1-6
CSARDRGSGGYRNSPLHF
>TRBV20-1|14|TRBJ2-3
CSARTPDSTDTQYF
>TRBV20-1|14|TRBJ2-7
CSARDSFRAYEQYF
>TRBV19|13|TRBJ1-2
CASSTGIDYGYTF
>TRBV20-1|14|TRBJ1-1
CSARGTGGNTEAFF
>TRBV10-1|15|TRBJ2-3
CASSEQLGGADTQYF
>TRBV12-3/TRBV12-4|14|TRBJ1-2
CASSPLWFRYGYTF
>TRBV6-5|13|TRBJ2-2
CASSYWFTGELFF
>TRBV6-2/TRBV6-3|14|TRBJ1-1
CASSYDLSVTEAFF
>TRBV15|16|TRBJ1-2
CATRSGQGATDIGYTF
>TRBV20-1|13|TRBJ2-5
CSAIGTNQETQYF
>TRBV10-1|15|TRBJ2-2
CASSPARSGSGELFF
>TRBV21-1|13|TRBJ1-2
CASKLGKYYGYTF
>TRBV6-1|13|TRBJ1-1
CASRPSMNTEAFF
>TRBV7-2|15|TRBJ1-2
CASSLAATGDYGYTF
>TRBV12-5|15|TRBJ2-2
CASGSRTTRTGELFF
>TRBV12-3/TRBV12-4|16|TRBJ2-2
CASSIRTGLVTGELFF
>TRBV11-2|13|TRBJ2-2
CASSRSDTGELFF
>TRBV6-1|15|TRBJ2-5
CASSEASLNQETQYF
>TRBV5-6|15|TRBJ1-2
CASSLPDGANYGYTF
>TRBV11-2|16|TRBJ1-4
CASSFRGTGGTEKLFF
>TRBV20-1|16|TRBJ2-5
CSARDDARGAPGTQYF
>TRBV25-1|17|TRBJ2-2
CASSPPTGDFYTGELFF
>TRBV28|16|TRBJ2-3
CASSHGTQPRTDTQYF
>TRBV7-3|17|TRBJ2-6
CASSPNPQGFGANVLTF
>TRBV6-1|18|TRBJ2-2
CASRSPLAGAANTGELFF
>TRBV7-2|14|TRBJ1-1
CASSPDRQRPEAFF
>TRBV19|15|TRBJ2-1
CASSIPGTAYNEQFF
>TRBV7-2|11|TRBJ1-2
CASSLQGGYTF
>TRBV20-1|11|TRBJ2-5
CSELSQETQYF
>TRBV7-9|14|TRBJ2-1
CASSVGGGSGEQFF
>TRBV2|20|TRBJ1-2
CASSDLIVWDRGPPSYGYTF
>TRBV7-9|13|TRBJ2-7
CASSLEGAGEQYF
>TRBV30|12|TRBJ1-5
CAWSAPNQPQHF
>TRBV4-1|14|TRBJ1-5
CASSDAGRNQPQHF
>TRBV24-1|11|TRBJ1-1
CARGRDTEAFF
>TRBV27|14|TRBJ1-5
CASSRTDSNQPQHF
>TRBV7-9|21|TRBJ2-5
CASSSGTSGAKGRDPKETQYF
>TRBV7-2|15|TRBJ1-2
CASSLAAEPLYGYTF
>TRBV12-3/TRBV12-4|14|TRBJ1-3
CASRQQGSGNTIYF
>TRBV11-2|17|TRBJ1-1
CASSPAYANSFNTEAFF
>TRBV20-1|17|TRBJ1-6
CSARVGSGTGSNSPLHF
>TRBV21-1|14|TRBJ1-1
CASSKADRAAEAFF
>TRBV30|16|TRBJ1-6
CAWSHPGQGAWSPLHF
>TRBV20-1|15|TRBJ1-5
CSARTGQITNQPQHF